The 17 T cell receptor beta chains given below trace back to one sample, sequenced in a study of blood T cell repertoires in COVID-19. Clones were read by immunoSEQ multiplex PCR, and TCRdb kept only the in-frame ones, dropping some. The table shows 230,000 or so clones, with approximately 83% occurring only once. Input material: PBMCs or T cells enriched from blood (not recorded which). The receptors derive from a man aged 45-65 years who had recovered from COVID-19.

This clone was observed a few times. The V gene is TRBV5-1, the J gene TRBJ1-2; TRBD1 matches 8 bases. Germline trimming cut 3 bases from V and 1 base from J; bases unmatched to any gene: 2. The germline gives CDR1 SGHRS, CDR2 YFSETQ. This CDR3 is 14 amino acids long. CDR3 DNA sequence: TGCGCCAGCAGCTCTGGACAGGGTAACTATGGCTACACCTTC. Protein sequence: CASSSGQGNYGYTF. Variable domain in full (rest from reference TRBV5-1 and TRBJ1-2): KAGVTQTPRYLIKTRGQQVTLSCSPISGHRSVSWYQQTPGQGLQFLFEYFSETQRNKGNFPGRFSGRQFSNSRSEMNVSTLELGDSALYLCASSSGQGNYGYTFGSGTRLTVV.

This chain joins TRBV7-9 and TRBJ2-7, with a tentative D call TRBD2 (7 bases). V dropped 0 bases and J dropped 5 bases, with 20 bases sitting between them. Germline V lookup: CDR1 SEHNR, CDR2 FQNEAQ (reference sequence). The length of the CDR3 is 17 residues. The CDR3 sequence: CASSLASAGAPLDEQYF. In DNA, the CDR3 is TGTGCCAGCAGCTTAGCGAGTGCGGGGGCACCCCTCGACGAGCAGTACTTC. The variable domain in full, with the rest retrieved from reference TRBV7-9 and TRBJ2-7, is DTGVSQNPRHKITKRGQNVTFRCDPISEHNRLYWYRQTLGQGPEFLTYFQNEAQLEKSRLLSDRFSAERPKGSFSTLEIQRTEQGDSAMYLCASSLASAGAPLDEQYFGPGTRLTVT.

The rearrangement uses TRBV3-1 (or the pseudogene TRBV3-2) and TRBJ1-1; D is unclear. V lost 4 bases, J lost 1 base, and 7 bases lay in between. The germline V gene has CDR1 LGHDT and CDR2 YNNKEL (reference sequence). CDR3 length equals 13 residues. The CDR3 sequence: CASSLQRNTEAFF. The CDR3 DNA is TGTGCCAGCAGCCTACAGAGGAACACTGAAGCTTTCTTT.

The CDR3 DNA sequence: TGTGCCAGCAGCTTAGCAGGACTAGTCTACGAGCAGTACTTC. This encodes CASSLAGLVYEQYF. The V call is TRBV11-3, the J call TRBJ2-7; 7 bases align to TRBD2. V shed 1 base and J 3 bases; nucleotides not matched to a gene: 3. CDR3 length: 14 amino acids. Germline V gives CDR1 SGHNT, CDR2 YENEEA.

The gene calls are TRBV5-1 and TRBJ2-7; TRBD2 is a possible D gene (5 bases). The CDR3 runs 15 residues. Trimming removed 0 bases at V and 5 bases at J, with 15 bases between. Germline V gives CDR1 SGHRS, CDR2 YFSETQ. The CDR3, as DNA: TGCGCCAGCAGCTTGGACGGCATCGCGGGCAACGAGCAGTACTTC. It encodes CASSLDGIAGNEQYF.

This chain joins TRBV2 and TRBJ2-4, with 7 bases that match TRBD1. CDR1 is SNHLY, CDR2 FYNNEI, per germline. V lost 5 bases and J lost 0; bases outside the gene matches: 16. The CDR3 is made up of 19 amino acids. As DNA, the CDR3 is TGTGCCAGCAGTAACCTAAACCCCGGGACAGACATAGCCAAAAACATTCAGTACTTC. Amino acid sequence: CASSNLNPGTDIAKNIQYF.

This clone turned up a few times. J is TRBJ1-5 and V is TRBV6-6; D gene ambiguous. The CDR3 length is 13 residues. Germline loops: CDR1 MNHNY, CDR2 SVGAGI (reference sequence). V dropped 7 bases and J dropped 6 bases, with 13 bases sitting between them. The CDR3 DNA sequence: TGTGCCAGCACCCTACTAGCCGGTCAGCCCCAGCATTTT. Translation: CASTLLAGQPQHF.

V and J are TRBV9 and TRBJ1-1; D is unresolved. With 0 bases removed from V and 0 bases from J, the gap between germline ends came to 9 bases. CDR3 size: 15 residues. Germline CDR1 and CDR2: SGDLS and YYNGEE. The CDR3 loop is CASSVATGLNTEAFF. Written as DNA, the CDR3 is TGTGCCAGCAGCGTAGCTACGGGATTGAACACTGAAGCTTTCTTT.

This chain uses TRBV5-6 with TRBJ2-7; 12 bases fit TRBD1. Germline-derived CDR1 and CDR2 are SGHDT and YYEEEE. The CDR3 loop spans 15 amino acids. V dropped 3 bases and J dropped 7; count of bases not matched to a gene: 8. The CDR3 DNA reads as TGTGCCAGCAGCTACCCGGGACAGGGGGCGTTTGAGCAGTACTTC. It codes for CASSYPGQGAFEQYF.

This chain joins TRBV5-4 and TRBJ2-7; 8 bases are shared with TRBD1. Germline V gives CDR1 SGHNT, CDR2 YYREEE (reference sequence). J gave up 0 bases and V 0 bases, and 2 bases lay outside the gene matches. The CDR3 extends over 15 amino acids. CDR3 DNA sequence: TGTGCCAGCAGCTTGGGACAGGGGAGCTCCTACGAGCAGTACTTC. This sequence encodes CASSLGQGSSYEQYF. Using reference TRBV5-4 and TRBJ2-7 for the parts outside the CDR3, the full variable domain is ETGVTQSPTHLIKTRGQQVTLRCSSQSGHNTVSWYQQALGQGPQFIFQYYREEENGRGNFPPRFSGLQFPNYSSELNVNALELDDSALYLCASSLGQGSSYEQYFGPGTRLTVT.

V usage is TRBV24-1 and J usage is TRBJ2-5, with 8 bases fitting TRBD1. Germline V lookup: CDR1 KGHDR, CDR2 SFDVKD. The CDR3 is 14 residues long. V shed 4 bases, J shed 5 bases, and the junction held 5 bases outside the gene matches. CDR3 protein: CATSEPGGAETQYF. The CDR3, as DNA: TGTGCCACCAGTGAGCCAGGGGGCGCGGAGACCCAGTACTTC.

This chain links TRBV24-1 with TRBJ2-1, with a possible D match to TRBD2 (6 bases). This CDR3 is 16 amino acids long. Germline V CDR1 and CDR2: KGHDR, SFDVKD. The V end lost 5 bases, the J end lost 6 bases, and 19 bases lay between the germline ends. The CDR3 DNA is TGTGCCACCAGTGTCACTAGCCCTACCCCGGGCAATGAGCAGTTCTTC. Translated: CATSVTSPTPGNEQFF.

CDR3 amino acids: CASSLRDTGELFF. The CDR3, as DNA: TGCGCCAGCAGCTTGCGGGATACCGGGGAGCTGTTTTTT. V is TRBV5-1 and J is TRBJ2-2, with D maybe TRBD2 (5 bases). The V end was cut by 1 base, the J end by 5 bases, with 6 bases between. CDR1 and CDR2 (germline): SGHRS, YFSETQ. CDR3 length equals 13 residues.

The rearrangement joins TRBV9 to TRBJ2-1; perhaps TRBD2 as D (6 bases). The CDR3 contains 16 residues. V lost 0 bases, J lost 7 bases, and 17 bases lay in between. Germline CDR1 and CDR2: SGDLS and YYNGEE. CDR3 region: CASSVAARGGWNEQFF. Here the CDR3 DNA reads TGTGCCAGCAGCGTAGCGGCTAGGGGAGGTTGGAATGAGCAGTTCTTC. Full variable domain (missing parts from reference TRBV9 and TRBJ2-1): DSGVTQTPKHLITATGQRVTLRCSPRSGDLSVYWYQQSLDQGLQFLIQYYNGEERAKGNILERFSAQQFPDLHSELNLSSLELGDSALYFCASSVAARGGWNEQFFGPGTRLTVL.

CDR3 nucleotide sequence: TGTGCCACCAGCACCCGGACAGGGGCCTATGGCTACACCTTC. This gives the protein CATSTRTGAYGYTF. V usage is TRBV15 and J usage is TRBJ1-2; 9 nucleotides agree with TRBD1. This CDR3 spans 14 amino acids. The germline V gene has CDR1 LNHNV and CDR2 YYDKDF (reference sequence). The V segment lost 4 bases and the J segment 4 bases; nucleotides outside the gene matches: 4.

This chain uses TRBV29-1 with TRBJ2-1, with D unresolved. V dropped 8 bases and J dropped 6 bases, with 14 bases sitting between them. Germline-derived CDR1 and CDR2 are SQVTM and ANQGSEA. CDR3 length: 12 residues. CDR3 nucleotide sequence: TGCAGCTCTAGGCTTTTTGTCAATGAGCAGTTCTTC. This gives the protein CSSRLFVNEQFF.

CDR3 in amino acids: CASSQEGAPRTYNEQFF. Here the CDR3 DNA reads TGTGCCAGCAGCCAAGAGGGAGCGCCCCGGACCTACAATGAGCAGTTCTTC. The chain is built from TRBV4-2 and TRBJ2-1; perhaps TRBD2 as D (5 bases). The CDR3 is 17 residues long. V was shortened by 0 bases and J by 2 bases, with 14 bases between the two germline ends. Germline values: CDR1 LGHNA, CDR2 YNFKEQ.